Detailed here is one T cell receptor beta chain. Its antigen is still unknown. One end of the junction is discordant with germline, which a read error may explain. PCR was performed using 60 Vbeta and 13 Jbeta primers. TCRdb keeps only in-frame clones here, not all; method: immunoSEQ multiplex PCR. The sample consists of roughly 190,000 clones, 77% of them appearing once. This CDR3 is built from 12 residues. Germline lookup yields CDR1 SGDLS and CDR2 YYNGEE. The record originates from a study of cytomegalovirus exposure and HLA in healthy donors. Study-wide results and caveats: Roughly even sequencing depth across donors was the assumption behind the presence/absence analyses. Reported performance of the classifier showed diagnosis of cytomegalovirus status with high specificity and sensitivity. Highly shared sequence variants in one cluster were likely a sequencing artifact.

The sequenced material came from PBMCs. The rearrangement links TRBV9 to TRBJ1-3; 7 nucleotides line up with TRBD1. The origin of this receptor is a female donor in good health and CMV-seronegative. CDR3 in amino acids: CASSAQGDSLFF. CDR3 in DNA: TGTGCCAGCAGCGCCCAAGGGGACAGCCTTTTTTTT.